Listed below are T cell receptor beta chains from one sample, sequenced in a study of blood T cell repertoires in COVID-19. Method: immunoSEQ multiplex PCR; TCRdb's copy keeps in-frame clones and lacks some. Found here are hundreds of thousands of clones, around 90% of them singletons; the top ten hold about 1.2%. The sequenced sample was peripheral blood. The receptor source for this set is a man aged 35 to 55 with acute or convalescent COVID-19. CDR3s include the opening cysteine and the closing phenylalanine or tryptophan. A D gene is named only where the DNA matches it firmly. For some rows the clone size is stated as once, few or many, or as a class when expanded; others skip it.

TRBV28	TRBD1	-	TRBJ1-1	CASSFRGVPPYTEAFF	TGTGCCAGCAGTTTCAGGGGGGTCCCTCCTTACACTGAAGCTTTCTTT
TRBV18	-	-	TRBJ1-5	CASSQSGQPQHF	TGTGCCAGCTCACAGTCAGGTCAGCCCCAGCATTTT
TRBV10-3	-	-	TRBJ1-1	CAIRDSFMNTEAFF	TGTGCCATCAGGGACAGTTTTATGAACACTGAAGCTTTCTTT
TRBV5-1	-	-	TRBJ2-3	CASSLDPPGSTDTQYF	TGCGCCAGCAGCTTGGATCCTCCGGGTAGCACAGATACGCAGTATTTT
TRBV5-1	TRBD2	-	TRBJ2-3	CASSLGLAGGTDTQYF	TGCGCCAGCAGCTTGGGCCTAGCGGGAGGAACAGATACGCAGTATTTT
TRBV7-2	-	-	TRBJ1-3	CASSWRTVGSGNTIYF	TGTGCCAGCAGCTGGAGGACAGTCGGCTCTGGAAACACCATATATTTT
TRBV30	TRBD1	-	TRBJ1-1	CAWSIRDRATEAFF	TGTGCCTGGAGCATAAGGGACAGGGCCACTGAAGCTTTCTTT
TRBV12-5	-	-	TRBJ2-7	CASGLDPGFEQYF	TGTGCTAGTGGTTTGGACCCCGGGTTCGAGCAGTACTTC
TRBV27	TRBD1	-	TRBJ1-1	CASIYPSGTGGRAAEAFF	TGTGCCAGCATTTATCCCTCCGGGACAGGGGGCCGGGCCGCTGAAGCTTTCTTT
TRBV28	TRBD2	-	TRBJ2-7	CASRGGELAPNFEQYF	TGTGCCAGCAGGGGGGGGGAACTAGCACCGAACTTCGAGCAGTACTTC
TRBV13	TRBD2	-	TRBJ2-3	CASSSSGTRSTDTQYF	TGTGCCAGCAGCTCTAGCGGGACTCGTAGCACAGATACGCAGTATTTT
TRBV4-2	-	-	TRBJ1-4	CASSQSRDGGLFF	TGTGCCAGCAGCCAATCTCGGGACGGGGGGCTGTTTTTT
TRBV5-4	-	-	TRBJ2-1	CASSSLRGNEQFF	TGTGCCAGCAGTTCCCTTCGGGGAAATGAGCAGTTCTTC
TRBV7-9	-	once	TRBJ1-1	CASTAGTEAFF	TGTGCCAGCACGGCAGGCACTGAAGCTTTCTTT
TRBV18	-	-	TRBJ2-1	CASSPAGAGNEQFF	TGTGCCAGCTCACCAGCGGGGGCGGGCAATGAGCAGTTCTTC
TRBV5-4	-	-	TRBJ2-7	CASSLPPSVANYEQYF	TGTGCCAGCAGCTTACCGCCTAGCGTAGCCAACTACGAGCAGTACTTC
TRBV19	TRBD2	few	TRBJ2-7	CASSNSGGAYEQYF	TGTGCCAGTTCTAATAGCGGGGGAGCCTACGAGCAGTACTTC
TRBV28	TRBD1	-	TRBJ2-5	CASSPSTGGYQETQYF	TGTGCCAGCAGTCCCTCGACAGGGGGGTACCAAGAGACCCAGTACTTC
TRBV28	-	few	TRBJ2-3	CASSRMTQALRDTQYF	TGTGCCAGCAGTCGTATGACTCAAGCCCTCCGAGATACGCAGTATTTT
TRBV5-1	TRBD2	few	TRBJ2-5	CASSPLAGTQETQYF	TGCGCCAGCAGCCCTCTAGCGGGGACTCAAGAGACCCAGTACTTC
TRBV7-9	-	-	TRBJ2-3	CASSLYSRTQYF	TGTGCCAGCAGCTTGTACTCGCGGACGCAGTATTTT
TRBV5-1	-	-	TRBJ2-5	CASSLGALETQYF	TGCGCCAGCAGCTTGGGGGCTTTGGAGACCCAGTACTTC